This T cell receptor beta chain was sequenced during a study of T cells after yellow fever vaccination. About the study: SMART-Seq v4 Ultra Low Input prepared libraries from low-cell fractions.

Template switching by 5'RACE produced TCR cDNA, adding a universal primer site and UMIs. TCRdb itself ran the 5' RACE reads through MiXCR, one entry per CDR3 protein. The profile shows around 320,000 distinct CDR3 sequences, about 10% of them singletons. V dropped 4 bases and J dropped 8 bases, with 17 bases sitting between them. Germline-derived CDR1 and CDR2 are SGHVS and FQNEAQ. The length of the CDR3 is 15 residues. This sequence joins TRBV7-8 and TRBJ1-4; D perhaps matches TRBD1 (6 bases). The sequences come from CD4+ T cells sorted from PBMCs, collected 45 days after the yellow fever booster vaccination. This clonotype was sampled from a man aged 18 to 30 who received the YFV17D yellow fever vaccine. The CDR3 is CASSSYGGLGEKLFF. CDR3 in DNA: TGTGCCAGCAGCTCGTACGGGGGCTTGGGCGAAAAACTGTTTTTT.